A single T cell receptor (beta chain) is shown here with its context. Antigen: not known. The table came from immunoSEQ multiplex PCR; TCRdb's copy has only in-frame clones and leaves some out. The repertoire has 25,000 to 35,000 clones, approximately 74% of them found once; the top ten carry 0.29%. The data were obtained in a study of STAT5B mutations in CD4+ large granular lymphocyte leukemia. Study findings and constraints: 8/27 top patient clones versus 2/35 control clones were TRBV06-family. Without HLA matching, higher CD4+ than CD8+ T-LGLL clonality could reflect small sample size. Main leukemic clonotypes were patient-specific, but approximately 27% appeared at low frequency elsewhere.

The CDR3 extends over 15 amino acids. Trimming took off 7 bases at V and 3 bases at J, with 20 bases between the two ends. Germline V gene data show CDR1 as SQVTM and CDR2 as ANQGSEA. The chain uses TRBV29-1 and TRBJ2-3; D may be TRBD1 or TRBD2 (6 bases each). Specimen: CD4+ T cells from blood buffy coats. The sequence was collected from a human donor in good health. CDR3 sequence (DNA): TGCAGCGCCAGAGGGGGGCGGTTCGGGACAGATACGCAGTATTTT. Its translation is CSARGGRFGTDTQYF.